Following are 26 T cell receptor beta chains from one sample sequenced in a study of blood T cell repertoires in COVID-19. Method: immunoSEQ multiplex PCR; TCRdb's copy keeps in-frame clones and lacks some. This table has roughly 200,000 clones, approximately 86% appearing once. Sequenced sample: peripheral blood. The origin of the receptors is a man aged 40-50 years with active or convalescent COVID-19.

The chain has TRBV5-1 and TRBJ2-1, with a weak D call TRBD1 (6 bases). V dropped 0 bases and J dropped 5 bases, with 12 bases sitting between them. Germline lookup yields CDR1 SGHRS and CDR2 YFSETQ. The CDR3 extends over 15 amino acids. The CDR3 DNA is TGCGCCAGCAGCTTGGTGGACAGATCCCACAATGAGCAGTTCTTC. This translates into CASSLVDRSHNEQFF.

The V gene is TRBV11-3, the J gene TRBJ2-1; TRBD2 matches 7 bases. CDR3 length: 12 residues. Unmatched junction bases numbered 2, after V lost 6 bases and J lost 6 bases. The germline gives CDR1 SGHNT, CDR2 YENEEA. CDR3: CASRGGSNEQFF. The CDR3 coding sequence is TGTGCCAGCAGGGGGGGGAGCAATGAGCAGTTCTTC.

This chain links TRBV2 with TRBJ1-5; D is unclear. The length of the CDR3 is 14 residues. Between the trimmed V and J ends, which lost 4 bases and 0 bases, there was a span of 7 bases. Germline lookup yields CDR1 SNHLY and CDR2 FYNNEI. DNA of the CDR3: TGTGCCAGCAGTGCCGAGAATAGCAATCAGCCCCAGCATTTT. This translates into CASSAENSNQPQHF.

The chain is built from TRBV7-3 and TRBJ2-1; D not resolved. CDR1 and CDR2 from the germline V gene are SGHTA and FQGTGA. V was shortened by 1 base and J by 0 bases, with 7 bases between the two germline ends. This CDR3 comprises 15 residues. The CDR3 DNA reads TGTGCCAGCAGCTTAAAGCCCCGCTCCTACAATGAGCAGTTCTTC. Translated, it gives CASSLKPRSYNEQFF.

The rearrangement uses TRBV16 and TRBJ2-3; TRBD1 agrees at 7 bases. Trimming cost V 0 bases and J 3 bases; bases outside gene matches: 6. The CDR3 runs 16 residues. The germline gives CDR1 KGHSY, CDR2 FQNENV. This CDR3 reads CASSQSGRGQTDTQYF. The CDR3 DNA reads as TGTGCCAGCAGCCAATCGGGAAGGGGGCAGACAGATACGCAGTATTTT.

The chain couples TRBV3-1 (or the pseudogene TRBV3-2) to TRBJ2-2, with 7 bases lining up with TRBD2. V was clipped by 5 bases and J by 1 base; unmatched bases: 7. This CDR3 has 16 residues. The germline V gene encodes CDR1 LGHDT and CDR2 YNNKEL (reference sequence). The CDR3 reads CASSKASGVNTGELFF. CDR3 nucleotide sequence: TGTGCCAGCAGCAAAGCTAGCGGAGTGAACACCGGGGAGCTGTTTTTT.

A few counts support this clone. CDR3 sequence (DNA): TGTGCCAGCAGCGCAAATGACTATGGCTACACCTTC. This codes for CASSANDYGYTF. The chain combines TRBV9 with TRBJ1-2; D call uncertain. This CDR3 comprises 12 residues. Germline CDR1 is SGDLS and CDR2 is YYNGEE. Trimming shortened V by 3 bases and J by 3 bases, and 6 bases separated the two germline ends.

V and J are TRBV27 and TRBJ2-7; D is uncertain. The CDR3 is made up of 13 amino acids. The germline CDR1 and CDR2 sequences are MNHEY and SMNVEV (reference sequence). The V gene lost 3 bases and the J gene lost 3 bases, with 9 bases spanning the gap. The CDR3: CASSFYGDYEQYF. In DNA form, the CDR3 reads TGTGCCAGCAGTTTTTACGGAGACTACGAGCAGTACTTC.

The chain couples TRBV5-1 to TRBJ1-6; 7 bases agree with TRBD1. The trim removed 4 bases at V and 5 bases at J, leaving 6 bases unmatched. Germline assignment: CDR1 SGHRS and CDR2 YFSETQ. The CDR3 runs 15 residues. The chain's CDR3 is CASSPGDSNNSPLHF. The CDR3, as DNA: TGCGCCAGCAGCCCCGGGGACAGTAATAATTCACCCCTCCACTTT.

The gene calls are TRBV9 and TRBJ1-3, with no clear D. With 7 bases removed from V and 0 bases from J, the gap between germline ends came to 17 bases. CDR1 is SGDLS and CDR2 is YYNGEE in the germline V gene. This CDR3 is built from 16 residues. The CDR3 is CASARSGLTSGNTIYF. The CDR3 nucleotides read TGTGCCAGCGCCCGTTCTGGCTTAACCTCTGGAAACACCATATATTTT.

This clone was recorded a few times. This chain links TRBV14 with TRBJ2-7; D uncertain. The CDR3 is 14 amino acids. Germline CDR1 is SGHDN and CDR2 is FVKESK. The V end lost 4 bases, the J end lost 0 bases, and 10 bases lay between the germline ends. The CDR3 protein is CASSPLTLSYEQYF. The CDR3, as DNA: TGTGCCAGCAGCCCTCTGACACTCTCCTACGAGCAGTACTTC.

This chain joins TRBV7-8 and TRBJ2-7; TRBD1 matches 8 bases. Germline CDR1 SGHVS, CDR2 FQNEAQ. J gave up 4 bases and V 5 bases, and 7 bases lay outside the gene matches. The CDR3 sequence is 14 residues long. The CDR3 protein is CASSTTQGGYEQYF. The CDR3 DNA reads TGTGCCAGCAGCACGACACAGGGGGGATACGAGCAGTACTTC.

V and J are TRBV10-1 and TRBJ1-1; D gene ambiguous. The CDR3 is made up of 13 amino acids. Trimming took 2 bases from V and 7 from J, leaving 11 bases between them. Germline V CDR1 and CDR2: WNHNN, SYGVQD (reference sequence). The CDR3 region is CASSESSGSEAFF. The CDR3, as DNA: TGCGCCAGCAGTGAGAGCAGTGGGAGTGAAGCTTTCTTT.

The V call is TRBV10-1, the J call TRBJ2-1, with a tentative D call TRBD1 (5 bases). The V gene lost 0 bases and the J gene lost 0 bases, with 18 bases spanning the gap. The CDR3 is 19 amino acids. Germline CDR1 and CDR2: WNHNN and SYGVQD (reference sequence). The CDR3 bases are TGCGCCAGCAGTGAGTCGGGGCAGGGCCCAAAAAGCTCCTACAATGAGCAGTTCTTC. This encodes CASSESGQGPKSSYNEQFF.

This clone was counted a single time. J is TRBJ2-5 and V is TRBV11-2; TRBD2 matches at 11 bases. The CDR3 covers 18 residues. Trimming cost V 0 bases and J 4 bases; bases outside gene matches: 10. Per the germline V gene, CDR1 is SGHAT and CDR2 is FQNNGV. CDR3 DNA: TGTGCCAGCAGCTTAGATGGGGCTAGCGGGGGGTTTCGAGAGACCCAGTACTTC. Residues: CASSLDGASGGFRETQYF. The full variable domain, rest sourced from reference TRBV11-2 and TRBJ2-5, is EAGVAQSPRYKIIEKRQSVAFWCNPISGHATLYWYQQILGQGPKLLIQFQNNGVVDDSQLPKDRFSAERLKGVDSTLKIQPAKLEDSAVYLCASSLDGASGGFRETQYFGPGTRLLVL.

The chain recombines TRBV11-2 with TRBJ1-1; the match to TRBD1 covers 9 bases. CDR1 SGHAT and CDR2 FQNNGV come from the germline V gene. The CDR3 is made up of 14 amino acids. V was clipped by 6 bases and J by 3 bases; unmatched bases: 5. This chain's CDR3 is CASRPWTGDTEAFF. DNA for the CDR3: TGTGCCAGCAGACCCTGGACAGGGGACACTGAAGCTTTCTTT.

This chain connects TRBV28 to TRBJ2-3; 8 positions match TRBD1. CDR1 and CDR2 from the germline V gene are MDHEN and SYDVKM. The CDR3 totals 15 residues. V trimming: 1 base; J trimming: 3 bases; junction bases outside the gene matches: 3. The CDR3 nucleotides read TGTGCCAGCAGTTTATTGGGACAGGCGACAGATACGCAGTATTTT. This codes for CASSLLGQATDTQYF.

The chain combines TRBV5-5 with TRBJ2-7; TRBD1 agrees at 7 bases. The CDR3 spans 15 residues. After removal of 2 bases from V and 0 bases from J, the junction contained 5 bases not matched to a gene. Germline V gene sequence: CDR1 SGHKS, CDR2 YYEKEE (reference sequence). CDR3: CASSFLQGPSYEQYF. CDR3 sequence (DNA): TGTGCCAGCAGCTTCTTACAGGGGCCCTCCTACGAGCAGTACTTC.

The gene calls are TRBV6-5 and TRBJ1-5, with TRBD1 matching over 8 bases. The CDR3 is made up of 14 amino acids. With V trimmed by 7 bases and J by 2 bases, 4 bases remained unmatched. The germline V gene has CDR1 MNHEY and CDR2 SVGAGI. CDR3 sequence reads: CASTKTGGNQPQHF. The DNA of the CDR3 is TGTGCCAGCACTAAGACAGGGGGCAATCAGCCCCAGCATTTT.

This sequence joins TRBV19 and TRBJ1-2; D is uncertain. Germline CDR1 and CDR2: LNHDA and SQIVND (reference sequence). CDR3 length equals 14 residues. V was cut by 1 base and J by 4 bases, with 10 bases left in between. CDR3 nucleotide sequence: TGTGCCAGTAGTATAGGCGGGGAGATCTATGGCTACACCTTC. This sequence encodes CASSIGGEIYGYTF.

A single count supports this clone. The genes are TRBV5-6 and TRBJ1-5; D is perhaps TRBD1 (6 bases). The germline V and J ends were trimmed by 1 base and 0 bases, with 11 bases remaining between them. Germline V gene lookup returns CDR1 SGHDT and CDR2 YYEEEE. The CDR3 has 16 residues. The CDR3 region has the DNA TGTGCCAGCAGCTTGACAGGGATGAATAGCAATCAGCCCCAGCATTTT. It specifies CASSLTGMNSNQPQHF.

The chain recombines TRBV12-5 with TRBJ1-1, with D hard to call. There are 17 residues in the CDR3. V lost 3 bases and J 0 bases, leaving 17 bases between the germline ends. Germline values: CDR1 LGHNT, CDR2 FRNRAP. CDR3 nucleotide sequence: TGTGCTAGTGGTTTCCCCAGTGTAGAGGGAATGAACACTGAAGCTTTCTTT. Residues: CASGFPSVEGMNTEAFF.

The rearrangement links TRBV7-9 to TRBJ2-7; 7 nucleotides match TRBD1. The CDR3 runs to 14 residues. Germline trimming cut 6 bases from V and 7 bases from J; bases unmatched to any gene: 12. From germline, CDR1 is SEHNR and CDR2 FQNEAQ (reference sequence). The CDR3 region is CASRTGTAPGEQYF. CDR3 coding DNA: TGTGCCAGCAGGACCGGGACAGCCCCTGGGGAGCAGTACTTC. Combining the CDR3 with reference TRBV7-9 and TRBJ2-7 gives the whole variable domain DTGVSQNPRHKITKRGQNVTFRCDPISEHNRLYWYRQTLGQGPEFLTYFQNEAQLEKSRLLSDRFSAERPKGSFSTLEIQRTEQGDSAMYLCASRTGTAPGEQYFGPGTRLTVT.

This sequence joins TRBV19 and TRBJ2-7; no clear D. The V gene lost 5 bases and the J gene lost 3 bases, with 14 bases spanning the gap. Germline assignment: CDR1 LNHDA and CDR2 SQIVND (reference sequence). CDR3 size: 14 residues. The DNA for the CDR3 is TGTGCCAGTAGTGCATGGGCAGGTAACTACGAGCAGTACTTC. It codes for CASSAWAGNYEQYF.

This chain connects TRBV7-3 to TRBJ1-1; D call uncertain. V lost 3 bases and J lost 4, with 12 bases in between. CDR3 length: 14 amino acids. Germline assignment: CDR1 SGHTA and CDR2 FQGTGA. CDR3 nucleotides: TGTGCCAGCAGCTTGGCAGGTGGGTTCACTGAAGCTTTCTTT. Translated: CASSLAGGFTEAFF.

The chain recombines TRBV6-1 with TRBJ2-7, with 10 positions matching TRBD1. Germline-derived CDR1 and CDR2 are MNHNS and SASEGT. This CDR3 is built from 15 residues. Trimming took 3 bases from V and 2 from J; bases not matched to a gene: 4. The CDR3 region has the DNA TGTGCCAGCAGTGAGGCCGGGACAGGGGCCTACGAGCAGTACTTC. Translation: CASSEAGTGAYEQYF.